The 31 T cell receptor beta chains given below trace back to one sample, sequenced in a study of technical replicates of blood from a few donors. Assay used: immunoSEQ multiplex PCR; TCRdb lists only in-frame clones, some missing. In the table there are 70,000 to 80,000 clones, almost 98% of which are singletons. Sequenced sample: T cells isolated from PBMCs. These receptors all come from a human donor in good health.

The J gene is TRBJ1-5, the V gene TRBV5-1; D remains ambiguous. Germline CDR1 and CDR2: SGHRS and YFSETQ. Trimming took off 4 bases at V and 0 bases at J, with 5 bases between the two ends. This CDR3 region has 13 residues. The CDR3 DNA reads as TGCGCCAGCAGCATAAATAGCAATCAGCCCCAGCATTTT. This sequence encodes CASSINSNQPQHF.

The chain carries TRBV28 and TRBJ1-2; D is possibly TRBD1 (5 bases). The germline gives CDR1 MDHEN, CDR2 SYDVKM. The length of the CDR3 is 12 residues. Between the trimmed V and J ends, which lost 5 bases and 4 bases, there was a span of 8 bases. CDR3 coding DNA: TGTGCCAGCAGTCCAGGGTCCTATGGCTACACCTTC. Protein sequence: CASSPGSYGYTF.

DNA of the CDR3: TGTGCCAGCAGCGTTAGGGTTGGACCGACAGACAACACTGAAGCTTTCTTT. Amino acids: CASSVRVGPTDNTEAFF. The chain is built from TRBV7-9 and TRBJ1-1; D might be TRBD1 (5 bases). Germline CDR1 SEHNR, CDR2 FQNEAQ (reference sequence). This CDR3 comprises 17 residues. Between the trimmed V and J ends, which lost 5 bases and 2 bases, there was a span of 21 bases. The full variable domain, in which reference TRBV7-9 and TRBJ1-1 provide the parts outside the CDR3, is DTGVSQNPRHKITKRGQNVTFRCDPISEHNRLYWYRQTLGQGPEFLTYFQNEAQLEKSRLLSDRFSAERPKGSFSTLEIQRTEQGDSAMYLCASSVRVGPTDNTEAFFGQGTRLTVV.

The CDR3 here is CASSSNNVDRYNSPLHF. The CDR3 region has the DNA TGTGCCAGCAGCTCAAATAATGTCGACAGATATAATTCACCCCTCCACTTT. This chain uses TRBV5-6 with TRBJ1-6, with D tentatively TRBD1 (5 bases). V lost 3 bases to trimming and J lost 4 bases, with 17 bases between them. Germline CDR1 reads SGHDT; CDR2 reads YYEEEE. This CDR3 comprises 17 residues.

This chain links TRBV10-3 with TRBJ1-2, with 12 bases fitting TRBD1. CDR3 length: 17 amino acids. V was clipped by 4 bases and J by 7 bases; unmatched bases: 13. Germline CDR1 and CDR2: ENHRY and SYGVKD. The CDR3 here is CAISAVGTGGVGAGYTF. The CDR3 DNA follows: TGTGCCATCAGTGCAGTGGGGACAGGGGGCGTAGGGGCTGGCTACACCTTC.

This chain uses TRBV6-5 with TRBJ1-2, with TRBD1 identical over 7 bases. From germline, CDR1 is MNHEY and CDR2 SVGAGI. V lost 5 bases, J lost 8 bases, and 8 bases stayed unmatched. This CDR3 is 13 amino acids long. This CDR3 is CASSPQGSRGYTF. CDR3 coding DNA: TGTGCCAGCAGTCCACAGGGGTCTCGGGGCTACACCTTC.

The V and J genes are TRBV5-1 and TRBJ2-7; possible D gene TRBD2, 7 bases. Trimming removed 4 bases at V and 3 bases at J, with 11 bases between. The CDR3 consists of 13 residues. Germline loops: CDR1 SGHRS, CDR2 YFSETQ. The CDR3 nucleotides read TGCGCCAGCAGCGAGGGGGGGGGCTACGAGCAGTACTTC. This encodes CASSEGGGYEQYF.

As DNA, the CDR3 is TGTGCCAGCAGCTTTAGCCACGGGGACAGTAATGAAAAACTGTTTTTT. Its protein is CASSFSHGDSNEKLFF. The gene calls are TRBV9 and TRBJ1-4; TRBD1 aligns across 7 bases. The V segment lost 4 bases and the J segment 4 bases; nucleotides outside the gene matches: 10. The CDR3 contains 16 residues. Germline CDR1 is SGDLS and CDR2 is YYNGEE.

This clone showed up just a few times. The chain links TRBV6-5 to TRBJ2-7; 7 positions match TRBD2. This CDR3 is built from 14 residues. Germline V gene sequence: CDR1 MNHEY, CDR2 SVGAGI. Trimming cost V 7 bases and J 0 bases; bases outside gene matches: 6. The CDR3: CASKREENSYEQYF. In DNA form, the CDR3 reads TGTGCCAGCAAGCGGGAAGAAAACTCCTACGAGCAGTACTTC.

The chain recombines TRBV25-1 with TRBJ2-1; D call uncertain. CDR3 length: 10 amino acids. V was cut by 5 bases and J by 7 bases, with 3 bases left in between. The germline CDR1 and CDR2 sequences are MGHDK and SYGVNS. CDR3 sequence: CASSRNEQFF. The CDR3 DNA follows: TGTGCCAGCAGTCGGAATGAGCAGTTCTTC. The full variable domain, in which reference TRBV25-1 and TRBJ2-1 provide the parts outside the CDR3, is EADIYQTPRYLVIGTGKKITLECSQTMGHDKMYWYQQDPGMELHLIHYSYGVNSTEKGDLSSESTVSRIRTEHFPLTLESARPSHTSQYLCASSRNEQFFGPGTRLTVL.

A single count supports this clone. The rearrangement uses TRBV10-3 and TRBJ2-2, with a tentative D call TRBD2 (7 bases). V lost 5 bases, J lost 1 base, and 20 bases lay in between. Germline CDR1 is ENHRY and CDR2 is SYGVKD. The CDR3 runs to 18 residues. CDR3 nucleotides: TGTGCCATCAGTTTCCGGGGAGGGGGTTCAAGGAACACCGGGGAGCTGTTTTTT. It specifies CAISFRGGGSRNTGELFF.

The rearrangement joins TRBV6-5 to TRBJ1-1, with TRBD1 as a possible D gene (5 bases). V lost 2 bases and J 7 bases, leaving 14 bases between the germline ends. Germline V lookup: CDR1 MNHEY, CDR2 SVGAGI. The CDR3 covers 14 residues. In nucleotides, the CDR3 is TGTGCCAGCAGTTACCGTGGCGGGACTCTTGAAGCTTTCTTT. It encodes CASSYRGGTLEAFF.

The gene calls are TRBV18 and TRBJ2-1; D perhaps matches TRBD1 (6 bases). Germline V gives CDR1 KGHSH, CDR2 LQKENI. The CDR3 extends over 15 amino acids. V was clipped by 0 bases and J by 6 bases, with 12 bases between them. CDR3 sequence reads: CASSPPGTRVNEQFF. The CDR3 bases are TGTGCCAGCTCACCACCCGGGACACGGGTCAATGAGCAGTTCTTC.

The chain has TRBV2 and TRBJ2-2; a possible D gene is TRBD1 (5 bases). CDR1 is SNHLY and CDR2 is FYNNEI in the germline V gene. Trimming left V 6 bases short and J 4 bases short, with 24 bases between. This CDR3 has 18 amino acids. The CDR3 sequence: CASRGWAREEVRTGELFF. Written as DNA, the CDR3 is TGTGCCAGCAGGGGATGGGCCAGGGAAGAGGTCCGCACCGGGGAGCTGTTTTTT.

The V gene is TRBV7-9, the J gene TRBJ2-6; D is unresolved. CDR3 size: 15 residues. Trimming cost V 4 bases and J 1 base, with 8 bases left between them. The germline V gene has CDR1 SEHNR and CDR2 FQNEAQ (reference sequence). CDR3 sequence reads: CASSSRVSGANVLTF. CDR3 sequence (DNA): TGTGCCAGCAGCTCGCGAGTGTCTGGGGCCAACGTCCTGACTTTC.

The V gene is TRBV11-3, the J gene TRBJ2-7; 10 nucleotides line up with TRBD2. Germline CDR1 reads SGHNT; CDR2 reads YENEEA. The CDR3 totals 16 residues. With 1 base clipped from V and 5 bases from J, the junction kept 8 bases outside the gene matches. The CDR3, as DNA: TGTGCCAGCAGCTTAGGCCTAACCGGGACTAGCGACGAGCAGTACTTC. It is translated as CASSLGLTGTSDEQYF.

The chain links TRBV28 to TRBJ2-7; maybe TRBD2 (6 bases). The CDR3 loop spans 14 amino acids. CDR1 and CDR2 from the germline V gene are MDHEN and SYDVKM. The V end was cut by 2 bases, the J end by 3 bases, with 11 bases between. CDR3 in amino acids: CASSLHGSLYEQYF. The CDR3 nucleotides read TGTGCCAGCAGTTTACACGGGAGTCTCTACGAGCAGTACTTC.

In its sample, this clone was seen once. The rearrangement joins TRBV19 to TRBJ1-2; 7 bases match TRBD1. The CDR3 is 16 residues long. The ends lost 5 bases at V and 1 base at J; junction bases unmatched: 10. In germline, CDR1 is LNHDA, CDR2 SQIVND (reference sequence). CDR3 in amino acids: CASSAPQGWDNYGYTF. CDR3 coding DNA: TGTGCCAGTAGTGCACCACAGGGGTGGGATAACTATGGCTACACCTTC. Complete variable domain (other parts from reference TRBV19 and TRBJ1-2): DGGITQSPKYLFRKEGQNVTLSCEQNLNHDAMYWYRQDPGQGLRLIYYSQIVNDFQKGDIAEGYSVSREKKESFPLTVTSAQKNPTAFYLCASSAPQGWDNYGYTFGSGTRLTVV.

The genes are TRBV9 and TRBJ1-1; D ambiguous. Germline V gene sequence: CDR1 SGDLS, CDR2 YYNGEE. The CDR3 runs 12 residues. V lost 5 bases and J 1 base, leaving 6 bases between the germline ends. In DNA form, the CDR3 reads TGTGCCAGCAGGGAGCCGAACACTGAAGCTTTCTTT. Translating it yields CASREPNTEAFF. The whole variable domain, filled in from reference TRBV9 and TRBJ1-1, reads DSGVTQTPKHLITATGQRVTLRCSPRSGDLSVYWYQQSLDQGLQFLIQYYNGEERAKGNILERFSAQQFPDLHSELNLSSLELGDSALYFCASREPNTEAFFGQGTRLTVV.

J is TRBJ2-1 and V is TRBV6-5; 7 bases agree with TRBD2. V shed 2 bases and J 2 bases; nucleotides not matched to a gene: 3. Germline V gene data show CDR1 as MNHEY and CDR2 as SVGAGI. The CDR3 consists of 15 residues. The CDR3 region is CASSYKAGTYNEQFF. The CDR3 bases are TGTGCCAGCAGTTACAAAGCGGGGACCTACAATGAGCAGTTCTTC.

V usage is TRBV28 and J usage is TRBJ1-1, with TRBD1 identical over 8 bases. V gave up 5 bases and J gave up 4 bases; unmatched junction bases: 3. Per the germline V gene, CDR1 is MDHEN and CDR2 is SYDVKM. This CDR3 is 13 amino acids long. The CDR3 bases are TGTGCCAGCAGTGGGGACAGGTTCACTGAAGCTTTCTTT. This encodes CASSGDRFTEAFF. Combining the CDR3 with reference TRBV28 and TRBJ1-1 gives the whole variable domain DVKVTQSSRYLVKRTGEKVFLECVQDMDHENMFWYRQDPGLGLRLIYFSYDVKMKEKGDIPEGYSVSREKKERFSLILESASTNQTSMYLCASSGDRFTEAFFGQGTRLTVV.

V and J are TRBV2 and TRBJ2-2, with 9 bases aligning to TRBD2. Germline CDR1 reads SNHLY; CDR2 reads FYNNEI. Trimming took 4 bases from V and 4 from J; bases not matched to a gene: 1. The CDR3 covers 14 residues. For the CDR3, the DNA is TGTGCCAGCAGTGTTAGCGGGAGCACCGGGGAGCTGTTTTTT. Amino acids: CASSVSGSTGELFF.

The chain couples TRBV20-1 to TRBJ1-1; D is unclear. CDR3 size: 10 residues. V was pared by 4 bases and J by 11 bases, with 11 bases between. Germline assignment: CDR1 DFQATT and CDR2 SNEGSKA (reference sequence). The CDR3 nucleotides read TGCAGTGCTATAAAACTACTGGCTTTCTTT. This codes for CSAIKLLAFF.

V usage is TRBV4-1 and J usage is TRBJ1-6; D is perhaps TRBD1 (6 bases). Germline CDR1 reads MGHRA; CDR2 reads YSYEKL. The V end was cut by 5 bases, the J end by 6 bases, with 11 bases between. The CDR3 spans 14 residues. The CDR3 sequence is CASSVGQTNSPLHF. CDR3 in DNA: TGCGCCAGCAGCGTAGGACAGACTAATTCACCCCTCCACTTT.

The rearrangement uses TRBV13 and TRBJ2-5, with D tentatively TRBD2 (6 bases). The closer fit of TRBJ2-7 to the DNA end suggests the J call may be wrong. The CDR3 length is 13 residues. The germline CDR1 and CDR2 sequences are PRHDT and FYEKMQ (reference sequence). CDR3 sequence (DNA): TGTGCCAGCAGCCCCCGGGGGAGGCACGAGCAGTACTTC. Protein product: CASSPRGRHEQYF.

This chain uses TRBV13 with TRBJ1-6, with D hard to call. This CDR3 contains 14 residues. Germline V CDR1 and CDR2: PRHDT, FYEKMQ (reference sequence). Trimming took off 8 bases at V and 10 bases at J, with 18 bases between the two ends. The CDR3 sequence is CASRDVAEGSPLHF. Here the CDR3 DNA reads TGTGCCAGCCGCGATGTGGCAGAGGGATCACCCCTCCACTTT. Supplemented by reference TRBV13 and TRBJ1-6, the full variable domain reads AAGVIQSPRHLIKEKRETATLKCYPIPRHDTVYWYQQGPGQDPQFLISFYEKMQSDKGSIPDRFSAQQFSDYHSELNMSSLELGDSALYFCASRDVAEGSPLHFGNGTRLTVT.

Here the CDR3 DNA reads TGCGCCAGCAGCCAAGCCTCCCGAATGAGGCTTTATGGCTACACCTTC. Its protein product is CASSQASRMRLYGYTF. This chain links TRBV4-1 with TRBJ1-2; D remains unclear. The CDR3 extends over 16 amino acids. V lost 1 base to trimming and J lost 5 bases, with 17 bases between them. The germline V gene has CDR1 MGHRA and CDR2 YSYEKL.

The chain combines TRBV9 with TRBJ2-3; 11 bases map to TRBD1. Germline CDR1 SGDLS, CDR2 YYNGEE. This CDR3 has 17 amino acids. The ends lost 1 base at V and 3 bases at J; junction bases unmatched: 7. CDR3 amino acids: CASSVSGQGALTDTQYF. As DNA, the CDR3 is TGTGCCAGCAGCGTATCCGGACAGGGGGCGTTAACAGATACGCAGTATTTT.

The chain recombines TRBV27 with TRBJ1-2; D is possibly TRBD1 (5 bases). The germline V and J ends were trimmed by 3 bases and 7 bases, with 15 bases remaining between them. The CDR3 extends over 14 amino acids. The V gene's germline CDR1 is MNHEY and CDR2 SMNVEV (reference sequence). Here the CDR3 DNA reads TGTGCCAGCAGTTTGATTTCCGGGGACTCTGGCTACACCTTC. Its translation: CASSLISGDSGYTF.

The V call is TRBV28, the J call TRBJ2-3; TRBD2 agrees at 7 bases. From germline, CDR1 is MDHEN and CDR2 SYDVKM. Trimming cost V 10 bases and J 0 bases; bases outside gene matches: 7. The CDR3 extends over 14 amino acids. The CDR3 DNA is TGTGCCACCGGCGGGGGATATAGCACAGATACGCAGTATTTT. Residues: CATGGGYSTDTQYF.

The J gene is TRBJ2-7, the V gene TRBV29-1; TRBD1 agrees at 8 bases. Germline CDR1 SQVTM, CDR2 ANQGSEA. The CDR3 runs 15 residues. Trimming cost V 6 bases and J 3 bases; bases outside gene matches: 13. The CDR3 DNA follows: TGCAGCGTCGCAACTATGGACAGGGCGGGCTACGAGCAGTACTTC. The encoded protein is CSVATMDRAGYEQYF.